A selection of T cell receptor beta chains follows, all from one sample in a study of T cells expressing NK-cell markers. TCRdb reworked the 5' RACE reads into one entry per CDR3 protein, no DNA. The sample holds some 190,000 distinct CDR3 sequences. The sample was blood T cells: a sorted CD56 or NKG2C T cell subset, CD4+ or CD8+ T cells, or bulk PBMC T cells (not recorded which). These TCRs come from a man aged 18-70 years in good health. Each CDR3 is given with its conserved first and last residue. Each record gives: J gene, V gene, CDR3 protein.

>TRBJ2-1|TRBV29-1
CSATTGGSYNEQFF
>TRBJ2-5|TRBV6-5
CASSYLAGEMETQYF
>TRBJ2-7|TRBV2
CASSESGTRTYEQYF
>TRBJ2-1|TRBV4-1
CASSQDAWDEQFF
>TRBJ2-1|TRBV9
CASSASGTEYNEQFF
>TRBJ2-3|TRBV2
CASSTGPEDTQYF
>TRBJ2-7|TRBV5-6
CASSGWGTNEQYF
>TRBJ2-2|TRBV19
CASSIAGGRGFTGELFF
>TRBJ2-2|TRBV13
CASSLQPDRTGELFF
>TRBJ1-6|TRBV5-8
CASNPDGNNSPLHF
>TRBJ1-2|TRBV4-1
CASSHGPPSASGYGYTF
>TRBJ2-1|TRBV7-2
CASSLGLAGDYNEQFF
>TRBJ2-3|TRBV7-9
CASSSDGQFGHGTQYF
>TRBJ2-7|TRBV29-1
CSVANGYGSNEQYF
>TRBJ2-2|TRBV7-9
CASSLETVSGELFF
>TRBJ2-1|TRBV7-8
CASSLEPGGSNNEQFF
>TRBJ2-7|TRBV13
CASSLGQGRIYEQYF
>TRBJ2-2|TRBV15
CATSRAGGELFF
>TRBJ1-4|TRBV18
CASSSTGGTNEKLFF
>TRBJ2-1|TRBV5-5
CASSLVLYNEQFF
>TRBJ2-5|TRBV12-3/TRBV12-4
CASSDTLQETQYF
>TRBJ1-2|TRBV3-1
CASSPDTGGHYGYTF
>TRBJ1-1|TRBV12-3/TRBV12-4
CASSFPGQGTGAFF
>TRBJ1-4|TRBV7-8
CASTPGAGAREKLFF
>TRBJ1-1|TRBV7-8
CASSSPGGGNTEAFF
>TRBJ2-3|TRBV6-4
CASSVHNHRADTDTQYF
>TRBJ1-5|TRBV27
CASSLSPTGNQPQHF
>TRBJ2-2|TRBV7-9
CASSSTEVVGTGELFF
>TRBJ1-1|TRBV25-1
CASSVTQGAEAFF
>TRBJ2-1|TRBV7-9
CASSTERQEQFF
>TRBJ2-7|TRBV20-1
CSARDMSGRGYEQYF
>TRBJ2-1|TRBV27
CASSLSNNGEQFF
>TRBJ2-7|TRBV4-2
CASSRDLGGGAYEQYF
>TRBJ2-7|TRBV20-1
CSARDYMRGSYEQYF
>TRBJ2-7|TRBV6-1
CASSEVRSLGSYEQYF
>TRBJ1-2|TRBV9
CASMGGAGYTF
>TRBJ2-3|TRBV4-1
CASSPGAQINTDTQYF
>TRBJ1-4|TRBV5-1
CASSTWTGANEKLFF
>TRBJ2-7|TRBV7-9
CASSRGTYEQYF
>TRBJ1-5|TRBV20-1
CSAGQGGRQPQHF
>TRBJ2-2|TRBV7-9
CASSPRGDTGELFF
>TRBJ2-6|TRBV9
CASSERISSGANVLTF
>TRBJ1-5|TRBV7-9
CASSQGQSNQPQHF
>TRBJ1-4|TRBV12-3/TRBV12-4
CASSRQGINEKLFF
>TRBJ2-7|TRBV27
CASSSSGTGGYEQYF
>TRBJ1-2|TRBV25-1
CASSPVGGFVGGYTF
>TRBJ2-1|TRBV9
CASSVSLTSGGGNEQFF
>TRBJ1-1|TRBV20-1
CSARSLIGTEAFF
>TRBJ2-2|TRBV4-1
CASSHLPGQGVNTGELFF
>TRBJ2-7|TRBV11-2
CASSLGMGGEQYF
>TRBJ1-2|TRBV19
CASSIVGDFNYGYTF
>TRBJ2-1|TRBV7-9
CASSLELAPYGNEQFF
>TRBJ2-3|TRBV7-9
CASSLAEVALNTQYF
>TRBJ1-1|TRBV3-1
CASSQVRGTSWTEAFF
>TRBJ1-4|TRBV11-2
CASSLRGVKNEKLFF